These 14 T cell receptor beta chains were all obtained from the same sample, sequenced in a study of cytomegalovirus exposure and HLA in healthy donors. In the PCR, 60 Vbeta and 13 Jbeta primers were used. Sequenced by immunoSEQ multiplex PCR; TCRdb stores in-frame clones only, minus some. The sample has some 150,000 clones, around 85% seen once. Sequenced: PBMCs. Receptor source: a woman younger than 45 in good health and CMV-seronegative.

The rearrangement joins TRBV7-9 to TRBJ2-2; 9 positions match TRBD2. Germline CDR1 is SEHNR and CDR2 is FQNEAQ (reference sequence). The CDR3 extends over 16 amino acids. The V and J ends lost 9 bases and 0 bases, in that order; junction bases with no gene match: 8. CDR3: CASRGASGANTGELFF. CDR3 coding DNA: TGTGCCAGTCGGGGGGCTAGCGGGGCGAACACCGGGGAGCTGTTTTTT.

The rearrangement joins TRBV25-1 to TRBJ1-5; D is unclear. V was pared by 6 bases and J by 2 bases, with 11 bases between. This CDR3 comprises 14 residues. Germline-derived CDR1 and CDR2 are MGHDK and SYGVNS. The CDR3 DNA reads as TGTGCCAGCAGGGGGAACGGGGGCAATCAGCCCCAGCATTTT. Amino acids: CASRGNGGNQPQHF.

The chain links TRBV6-1 to TRBJ1-1; no reliable D call. The CDR3 sequence is 14 residues long. Germline CDR1 reads MNHNS; CDR2 reads SASEGT. The V gene lost 0 bases and the J gene lost 7 bases, with 12 bases spanning the gap. CDR3 loop: CASSEARGLCEAFF. CDR3 DNA sequence: TGTGCCAGCAGTGAAGCACGGGGTTTGTGTGAAGCTTTCTTT.

Only one count was recorded for this clone. A read error may produce the germline difference seen at one junction end. This chain joins TRBV7-9 and TRBJ2-3; TRBD2 aligns across 10 bases. CDR1 is SEHNR, CDR2 FQNEAQ, per germline (reference sequence). This CDR3 contains 19 residues. The CDR3 is CSSSLGVSSGSQMRDTQYF. In DNA, the CDR3 is TGTTCCAGCAGCTTAGGGGTGTCTAGCGGGAGTCAGATGAGAGATACGCAGTATTTT.

The chain carries TRBV7-9 and TRBJ2-7; 10 bases map to TRBD2. CDR3 length: 14 amino acids. Unmatched junction bases numbered 4, after V lost 4 bases and J lost 4 bases. The germline V gene has CDR1 SEHNR and CDR2 FQNEAQ (reference sequence). Written as DNA, the CDR3 is TGTGCCAGCAGCTCACTAGCGGGAAGGTACGAGCAGTACTTC. Its protein is CASSSLAGRYEQYF.

This chain links TRBV5-4 with TRBJ2-7, with TRBD1 identical over 8 bases. Germline CDR1 reads SGHNT; CDR2 reads YYREEE (reference sequence). The CDR3 spans 13 residues. With 7 bases clipped from V and 3 bases from J, the junction kept 6 bases outside the gene matches. CDR3 sequence: CASPTGGLYEQYF. The CDR3 DNA is TGTGCCAGCCCCACAGGGGGTCTCTACGAGCAGTACTTC. The variable domain in full, completed from reference TRBV5-4 and TRBJ2-7, reads ETGVTQSPTHLIKTRGQQVTLRCSSQSGHNTVSWYQQALGQGPQFIFQYYREEENGRGNFPPRFSGLQFPNYSSELNVNALELDDSALYLCASPTGGLYEQYFGPGTRLTVT.

The CDR3 sequence: CASSLQGSSGANVLTF. The CDR3, as DNA: TGTGCCAGCAGTTTACAGGGAAGCTCTGGGGCCAACGTCCTGACTTTC. The chain recombines TRBV28 with TRBJ2-6; D possibly corresponds to TRBD1 (5 bases). CDR3 length: 16 amino acids. Germline lookup yields CDR1 MDHEN and CDR2 SYDVKM. V lost 2 bases to trimming and J lost 0 bases, with 8 bases between them.

This clone was observed a few times. This chain uses TRBV7-2 with TRBJ1-2; D not resolved. Germline CDR1 is SGHTA and CDR2 is FQGNSA. CDR3 length: 15 residues. V was cut by 6 bases and J by 3 bases, with 17 bases left in between. CDR3 coding DNA: TGTGCCAGCAGTCCCAACCTAAGGGAGGACTATGGCTACACCTTC. This encodes CASSPNLREDYGYTF. Together with reference TRBV7-2 and TRBJ1-2, the CDR3 gives the full variable domain: GAGVSQSPSNKVTEKGKDVELRCDPISGHTALYWYRQSLGQGLEFLIYFQGNSAPDKSGLPSDRFSAERTGGSVSTLTIQRTQQEDSAVYLCASSPNLREDYGYTFGSGTRLTVV.

The J gene is TRBJ1-6, the V gene TRBV11-2; D not certain. The CDR3 length is 14 residues. Germline V lookup: CDR1 SGHAT, CDR2 FQNNGV. The germline V and J ends were trimmed by 3 bases and 0 bases, with 3 bases remaining between them. The CDR3: CASSFNSYNSPLHF. Written as DNA, the CDR3 is TGTGCCAGCAGCTTTAACTCCTATAATTCACCCCTCCACTTT.

The genes are TRBV7-8 and TRBJ1-1, with 11 positions matching TRBD1. CDR1 and CDR2 (germline): SGHVS, FQNEAQ. This CDR3 is built from 15 residues. Losses at the gene ends were 2 bases for V and 10 bases for J; bases not matched to a gene: 9. This CDR3 is CASSLRESGQGGAFF. The DNA for the CDR3 is TGTGCCAGCAGCTTACGCGAATCGGGACAGGGGGGAGCTTTCTTT. Filled out from reference TRBV7-8 and TRBJ1-1, the complete variable domain reads GAGVSQSPRYKVAKRGQDVALRCDPISGHVSLFWYQQALGQGPEFLTYFQNEAQLDKSGLPSDRFFAERPEGSVSTLKIQRTQQEDSAVYLCASSLRESGQGGAFFGQGTRLTVV.

The chain recombines TRBV5-1 with TRBJ2-5, with 12 bases fitting TRBD2. The CDR3 extends over 15 amino acids. CDR1 is SGHRS and CDR2 is YFSETQ in the germline V gene. V shed 6 bases and J 2 bases; nucleotides not matched to a gene: 5. DNA for the CDR3: TGCGCCAGCACCCGGACTAGCGGGAAACAAGAGACCCAGTACTTC. Its translation: CASTRTSGKQETQYF. The full variable domain, in which reference TRBV5-1 and TRBJ2-5 provide the parts outside the CDR3, is KAGVTQTPRYLIKTRGQQVTLSCSPISGHRSVSWYQQTPGQGLQFLFEYFSETQRNKGNFPGRFSGRQFSNSRSEMNVSTLELGDSALYLCASTRTSGKQETQYFGPGTRLLVL.

CDR3 nucleotide sequence: TGCGCCAGCAGCAAGGACACCAGTCCCGAAAGAGAGGGGGAGCTGTTTTTT. It is translated as CASSKDTSPEREGELFF. V gene TRBV5-1 combines with J gene TRBJ2-2; TRBD1 is a possible D gene (5 bases). The germline V gene encodes CDR1 SGHRS and CDR2 YFSETQ. This CDR3 contains 17 residues. Trimming took 4 bases from V and 8 from J, leaving 24 bases between them.

This chain joins TRBV27 and TRBJ1-1; possibly TRBD1 for D (5 bases). CDR1 is MNHEY, CDR2 SMNVEV, per germline (reference sequence). The CDR3 has 15 residues. Trimming pared 5 bases from V and 4 bases from J, leaving 17 bases between. The CDR3 sequence is CASSKRWGGSTEAFF. In DNA, the CDR3 is TGTGCCAGCAGTAAAAGGTGGGGGGGAAGCACTGAAGCTTTCTTT.

This clone was seen a handful of times. J is TRBJ1-4 and V is TRBV28; tentative D call: TRBD1 (5 bases). V was shortened by 2 bases and J by 3 bases, with 10 bases between the two germline ends. Germline CDR1 is MDHEN and CDR2 is SYDVKM. The length of the CDR3 is 15 residues. The CDR3 DNA is TGTGCCAGCAGTTTAGCGCAGGGCCCTAATGAAAAACTGTTTTTT. Protein product: CASSLAQGPNEKLFF.